The rows below give T cell receptor beta chains drawn from one sample of a study of cytomegalovirus exposure and HLA in healthy donors. Clones were sequenced by immunoSEQ multiplex PCR, and TCRdb holds only the in-frame ones, with some missing. This sample has some 98,000 clones, with 77% found just once. The sample taken for sequencing was PBMCs. These receptors all come from a female donor in good health and CMV-seronegative. CDR3s include the opening cysteine and the closing phenylalanine or tryptophan. D genes are given only for firm matches.

V: TRBV7-2; length: 13; D: -; CDR3: CASSVSRGQRAFF
V: TRBV30; length: 13; D: -; CDR3: CAWSGSLNTEAFF
V: TRBV6-1; length: 14; D: -; CDR3: CASSRVKQGTNKYF
V: TRBV29-1; length: 14; D: TRBD1; CDR3: CSVVQGDREGGYTF
V: TRBV18; length: 14; D: -; CDR3: CASSPNGLNTEAFF
V: TRBV25-1; length: 16; D: -; CDR3: CASSDPLPGYQETQYF
V: TRBV11-1; length: 15; D: TRBD1; CDR3: CASSLTTGGQGTQYF
V: TRBV5-1; length: 15; D: -; CDR3: CASSLSGQGNTEAFF
V: TRBV7-9; length: 13; D: -; CDR3: CASSGHSSYEQYF
V: TRBV7-9; length: 14; D: -; CDR3: CASSLMERAFEQFF
V: TRBV7-3; length: 16; D: TRBD2; CDR3: CASSISSGRDYNEQFF
V: TRBV6-5; length: 15; D: -; CDR3: CASSIGGNSNQPQHF
V: TRBV2; length: 17; D: TRBD2; CDR3: CASSEGEAGVDQETQYF
V: TRBV5-8; length: 15; D: -; CDR3: CASTWGWERDTEAFF
V: TRBV6-5; length: 16; D: TRBD1; CDR3: CASSYPGQGGNYGYTF
V: TRBV30; length: 16; D: TRBD1; CDR3: CAWSIKGTGRDYGYTF
V: TRBV2; length: 13; D: -; CDR3: CASTGITKNIQYF
V: TRBV5-5; length: 15; D: -; CDR3: CASSLAYRERTEAFF
V: TRBV5-4; length: 18; D: TRBD1; CDR3: CASSSGTGGALGIGTQYF
V: TRBV5-1; length: 12; D: -; CDR3: CASSFSKETQYF
V: TRBV10-3; length: 15; D: TRBD1; CDR3: CAISDAGTGLYEQYF
V: TRBV7-3; length: 14; D: -; CDR3: CASSSSGPPYEQYF
V: TRBV4-1; length: 17; D: TRBD1; CDR3: CASSHKRGTGGVYEQYF
V: TRBV28; length: 15; D: -; CDR3: CASSSPRYSNQPQHF
V: TRBV6-5; length: 16; D: -; CDR3: CASSSLRAGTYHGYTF
V: TRBV29-1; length: 13; D: -; CDR3: CSVGPRGPYEQYF
V: TRBV5-1; length: 16; D: TRBD1; CDR3: CASSPRQGPSYNEQFF